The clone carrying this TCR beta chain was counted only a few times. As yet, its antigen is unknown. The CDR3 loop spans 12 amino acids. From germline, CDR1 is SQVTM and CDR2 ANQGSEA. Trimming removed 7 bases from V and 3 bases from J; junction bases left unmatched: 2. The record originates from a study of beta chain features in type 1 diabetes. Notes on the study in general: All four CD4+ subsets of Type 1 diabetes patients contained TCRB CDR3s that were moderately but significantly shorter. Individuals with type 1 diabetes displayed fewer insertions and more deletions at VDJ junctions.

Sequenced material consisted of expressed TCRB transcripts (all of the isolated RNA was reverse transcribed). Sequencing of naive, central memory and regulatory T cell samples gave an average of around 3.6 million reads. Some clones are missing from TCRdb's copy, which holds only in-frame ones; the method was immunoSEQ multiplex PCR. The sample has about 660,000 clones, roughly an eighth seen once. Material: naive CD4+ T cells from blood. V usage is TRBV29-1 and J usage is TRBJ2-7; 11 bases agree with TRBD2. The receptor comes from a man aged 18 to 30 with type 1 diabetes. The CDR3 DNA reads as TGCAGCGCGGGACTAGCGGACTACGAGCAGTACTTC. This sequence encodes CSAGLADYEQYF.